This T cell receptor beta chain was captured by sequencing in a study of shared clonotypes between healthy human individuals. Study as a whole: Per donor, CD8 memory used one plate, CD8 naive used two, CD4 memory used three and CD4 naive used three. General study results and limits: Investigators expected sequencing depth to affect clonotype sharing among donors.

CDR3 size: 14 residues. Germline trimming cut 2 bases from V and 3 bases from J; bases unmatched to any gene: 4. Germline assignment: CDR1 KGHSH and CDR2 LQKENI. Original processing notes: ImmunoSEQ gave junction-only sequences without quality scores, so filtering differed. TCRdb's copy holds only in-frame clones and misses some; the assay was immunoSEQ multiplex PCR. V and J calls and clone size come straight from that table; D and trimming were deduced from the DNA. The data show 2 million to 2.5 million clones, roughly 95% seen once. On this clone: Its antigen remains unknown. At the DNA level, this CDR3 is encoded by other sequences in the same sample as well.

Sequences were obtained from naive CD4+ T cells sorted from blood. Noted subset: CD45RA+ positively selected. The chain uses TRBV18 and TRBJ2-7, with 7 bases fitting TRBD2. The sequence was obtained from a man aged 18-30 years in good health. CDR3 sequence (DNA): TGTGCCAGCTCACCAGGCCTAGCGGACTACGAGCAGTACTTC. As protein: CASSPGLADYEQYF.